Described below is a single T cell receptor (beta chain) sequence and its context. Its antigen target is currently unknown. Base quality data are lacking; no much larger clone is found one base away. This sample also contains other DNA sequences that code for the same CDR3. The source of the sample is a study of shared clonotypes between healthy human individuals (TCRdb year 2020). With regard to the full study: A few men and a couple of women, aged 18 to 49 years, made up the cohort. For each donor, CD4 naive and CD4 memory were each given three plates, CD8 naive was given two plates, and CD8 memory was given one plate. To estimate repertoire size and how much clonotype sharing occurs between individuals, the study deeply sequenced the blood TCR repertoires of roughly 5 healthy adults. To increase sequencing depth and limit assay-specific biases, TCR repertoire library preparation and sequencing were carried out by different laboratories using diverse techniques. Each donor's leukapheresis produced roughly between roughly 0.85 and 10 billion PBMCs.

Using the deep immunoSEQ assay, multiplex PCR amplified TCR CDR3 regions from genomic DNA. Genomic DNA extracted from each cell subset was distributed evenly over all wells of several immunoSEQ 96-well plates, and each plate served as one replicate. For sorted subsets, about 0.2 ug genomic DNA, equal to some 30,000 T cell genomes, was loaded into each replicate PCR. Purified libraries were measured with a Qubit 3.0 fluorometer, size-checked on a Bioanalyzer 2100, and measured again with the KAPA Library Quantification kit. Every immunoSEQ 96-well plate was sequenced on a dedicated single-read 150-cycle Illumina NextSeq 550 flow cell. Per the source publication's procedure: Because the immunoSEQ output held only junctional sequences and lacked quality scores, the filtering could not match the filtering applied to full-length reads. To assign V/J genes and CDR3, sequences were annotated against IMGT germline references using PyIR, a Python wrapper for IgBLAST v1.9. Reads were filtered out if the reads had weak V/J assignments (E-value above 1e-6), no CDR3, stop codons, out-of-frame junctions, or ambiguous translated residues. V3J clonotypes were defined as sequences sharing the same inferred V gene, J gene, and CDR3 amino acid sequence. Percentage overlap between repertoires was computed as shared unique clonotypes divided by the size of the smaller repertoire. RTK rarefaction, the Chao1 estimator, and Recon v2.1 estimates of unobserved clonotypes were used to assess repertoire richness. For all TCRbeta clonotypes obtained by the gDNA method from four donors, generation probabilities were computed with OLGA. This is the immuneACCESS table as TCRdb keeps it, with only in-frame sequences that have V and J called. A part of the clones is gone; compared with another copy, unresolved V genes explain less than half, and the rest is unexplained. That table gives V, J and clone size, and the DNA gave D and trimming. Within this sample are roughly 2,500,000 clones, with roughly 93% of them counted one time only. Around 0.4% of the sample rests with the top ten.

On the study overall, not on this receptor specifically: Sampling was restricted to blood, and TCR repertoires in tissue are likely to differ from TCR repertoires in blood. When a few donors were compared, the shared fraction of clonotypes was around 4.6% for naive CD4, approximately 3.3% for naive CD8, 2% to 2.5% for memory CD4, and 0.35% to 0.4% for memory CD8. Higher generation probabilities were observed for clonotypes shared by all four sorted-subset donors than for non-shared clonotypes. Larger estimated clonotype richness was generally found for naive subsets than for memory subsets. Pairwise subsampling indicated that sequencing depth was expected to affect the degree of clonotype sharing among donors. Because the study included a small number of donors, the genetic and exposure-history diversity represented was limited. Incomplete sequencing was indicated by rarefaction of sorted-subset datasets, despite the large sequencing depth.

The cysteine opens and the phenylalanine closes a CDR3 of 13 amino acids. The only DNA kept is the CDR3, 39 bases in frame from the first base. V drops 0 bases and J drops 2 bases, leaving 6 bases in between. CDR1 and CDR2, per the germline V gene, are SGHRS and YFSETQ. Donors were healthy HIV-negative adults with no recently reported acute infections or vaccinations. Only Caucasian adults living in Nashville, Tennessee, USA were represented among the donors. CD4+ T cells were enriched by magnetic negative selection, after which naive cells were positively selected on CD45RA and the negative fraction was taken as the memory subset. Blood was collected by leukapheresis, and PBMCs were isolated by Ficoll-Histopaque density gradient centrifugation and then cryopreserved in liquid nitrogen vapor phase. Analytical flow cytometry was used to check the purity and quantity of every magnetically sorted T cell population. From each sorted fraction, genomic DNA was isolated and quantified by UV absorbance on a Nanodrop 2000c.

The sequence was collected from a man aged 18 to 30 in good health. Some clones in this sample may be carry-over from other donors' samples. Specimen: naive CD4+ T cells from PBMCs. The cell subset or site label for this specimen denotes: CD45RA+ positively selected. This sequence uses TRBV5-1 and TRBJ2-7, with the D gene not confidently named. The nucleotides are TGCGCCAGCAGCTTGGGGTTCACCTACGAGCAGTACTTC. Its protein product is CASSLGFTYEQYF.